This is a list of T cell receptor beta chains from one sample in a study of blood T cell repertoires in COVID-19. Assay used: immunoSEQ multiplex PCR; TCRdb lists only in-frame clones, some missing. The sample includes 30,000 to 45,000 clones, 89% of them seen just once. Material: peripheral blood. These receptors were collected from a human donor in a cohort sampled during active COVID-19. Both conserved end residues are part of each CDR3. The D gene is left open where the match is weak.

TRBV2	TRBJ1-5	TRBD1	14	TGTGCCAGCAGGTCGGGACAGCCCAATCAGCCCCAGCATTTT	CASRSGQPNQPQHF
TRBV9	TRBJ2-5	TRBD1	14	TGTGCCAGCAGCGTGGCAGGGGGCGATGAGACCCAGTACTTC	CASSVAGGDETQYF
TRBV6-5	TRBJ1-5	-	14	TGTGCCAGCAGTTACTCGGAGGGAACGCAGCCCCAGCATTTT	CASSYSEGTQPQHF
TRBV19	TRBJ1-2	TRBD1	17	TGTGCCAGTAGTAATGTCCGCCGGGACAGGCCCAACTATGGCTACACCTTC	CASSNVRRDRPNYGYTF
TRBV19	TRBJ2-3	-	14	TGTGCCAGTAGTCCCCGCCGGGACACAGATACGCAGTATTTT	CASSPRRDTDTQYF
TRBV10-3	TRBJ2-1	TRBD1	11	TGTATAGGGGGCGCCTACAATGAGCAGTTCTTC	CIGGAYNEQFF
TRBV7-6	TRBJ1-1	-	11	TGTGCCAGCAGCACCCCAGTCTGCCGCTTCTTT	CASSTPVCRFF
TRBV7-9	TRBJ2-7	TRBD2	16	TGTGCCAGCAGCTTAGTTGGCAGGGACTACTCCTACGAGCAGTACTTC	CASSLVGRDYSYEQYF
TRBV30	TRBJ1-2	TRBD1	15	TGTGCCTGGAGTGTACGAGGGACAGGGGAGTCCGGCTACACCTTC	CAWSVRGTGESGYTF
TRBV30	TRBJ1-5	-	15	TGTGCCTGGAGTGTAGGGTCGGCAGGGCGTCAGCCCCAGCATTTT	CAWSVGSAGRQPQHF